This is a list of T cell receptor beta chains from one sample in a study of response to subunit inactivated influenza vaccine. TCRdb recomputed calls from the RT-PCR reads with MiXCR, one row per CDR3 protein. The table lists around 760,000 distinct CDR3 sequences, roughly 13% of them singletons. The source was PBMCs from blood, collected roughly 15 days before vaccination. The receptors stem from a man between 50 and 59 years old who received an inactivated influenza vaccine. The CDR3 runs from the conserved cysteine through the conserved F or W. The order of the fields is D gene, V gene, clone size, J gene, CDR3 DNA, CDR3 protein. The D gene is left open where the match is weak. Clone size appears in some rows only: once, few, many, or a class for an expanded clone.

d_gene: TRBD1
v_gene: TRBV24-1
abundance: few
j_gene: TRBJ2-1
CDR3nt: TGTGCCACCAGCGTTGTGACAGGGCATGAGCAGTTCTTC
CDR3aa: CATSVVTGHEQFF

d_gene: TRBD2
v_gene: TRBV20-1
abundance: -
j_gene: TRBJ2-3
CDR3nt: TGCAGTGCTAGAGTAGCGGGGCTCGGGGATACGCAGTATTTT
CDR3aa: CSARVAGLGDTQYF

d_gene: -
v_gene: TRBV7-8
abundance: many
j_gene: TRBJ2-4
CDR3nt: TGTGCCAGCAGCTTTTACCGGGACGCCGAACAGTACTTC
CDR3aa: CASSFYRDAEQYF

d_gene: -
v_gene: TRBV11-2
abundance: few
j_gene: TRBJ2-3
CDR3nt: TGTGCCAGCAGCTCTCAGGGAACTGTGAAGGATACGCAGTATTTT
CDR3aa: CASSSQGTVKDTQYF

d_gene: TRBD1
v_gene: TRBV5-1
abundance: -
j_gene: TRBJ1-1
CDR3nt: TGCGCCAGCAAGGGACAGGTGATAGGGAACACTGAAGCTTTCTTT
CDR3aa: CASKGQVIGNTEAFF

d_gene: -
v_gene: TRBV4-3
abundance: few
j_gene: TRBJ1-4
CDR3nt: TGCGCCAGCAGCCAAGTCCTAACAACTAATGAAAAACTGTTTTTT
CDR3aa: CASSQVLTTNEKLFF

d_gene: -
v_gene: TRBV5-5
abundance: few
j_gene: TRBJ2-7
CDR3nt: TGTGCCAGCATCCACGGGACAAAATCCTACGAGCAGTACTTC
CDR3aa: CASIHGTKSYEQYF

d_gene: TRBD1
v_gene: TRBV5-1
abundance: many
j_gene: TRBJ2-6
CDR3nt: TGTGCCAGCAGCTTGGACAGGGCTGGGGCCAACGTCCTGACTTTC
CDR3aa: CASSLDRAGANVLTF

d_gene: -
v_gene: TRBV4-1
abundance: -
j_gene: TRBJ2-7
CDR3nt: TGCGCCAGCAGCCAAGGCGGGCAGGGACTCTACGAGCAGTACTTC
CDR3aa: CASSQGGQGLYEQYF

d_gene: TRBD1
v_gene: TRBV5-1
abundance: -
j_gene: TRBJ1-1
CDR3nt: TGCGCCAGCAGCTCCTTACCGGGACAGGGGGCCACTGAAGCTTTCTTT
CDR3aa: CASSSLPGQGATEAFF

d_gene: -
v_gene: TRBV12-3/TRBV12-4
abundance: -
j_gene: TRBJ2-5
CDR3nt: TGTGCCAGCAGCCACGGGTACCAAGAGACCCAGTACTTC
CDR3aa: CASSHGYQETQYF

d_gene: -
v_gene: TRBV27
abundance: -
j_gene: TRBJ2-5
CDR3nt: TGTGCCAGCAGTCGGGGCGGGATTGGAGAGACCCAGTACTTC
CDR3aa: CASSRGGIGETQYF

d_gene: TRBD1
v_gene: TRBV28
abundance: -
j_gene: TRBJ2-1
CDR3nt: TGTGCCAGCAGTTCGACAGGGGGATCGGACAATGAGCAGTTCTTC
CDR3aa: CASSSTGGSDNEQFF

d_gene: TRBD1
v_gene: TRBV4-3
abundance: -
j_gene: TRBJ2-5
CDR3nt: TGCGCCAGCAGCCACCGACCGGGACAGCAAAAGTACTTC
CDR3aa: CASSHRPGQQKYF

d_gene: -
v_gene: TRBV21-1
abundance: few
j_gene: TRBJ2-5
CDR3nt: TGTGCCAGCAGCCGGGACAGGGGATTTTGGGAGCAAGAGACCCAGTACTTC
CDR3aa: CASSRDRGFWEQETQYF

d_gene: TRBD2
v_gene: TRBV24-1
abundance: -
j_gene: TRBJ2-3
CDR3nt: TGTGCCACCAGTGACCCGACGACTAGCGGGGGCACAGATACGCAGTATTTT
CDR3aa: CATSDPTTSGGTDTQYF

d_gene: -
v_gene: TRBV12-3/TRBV12-4
abundance: few
j_gene: TRBJ2-7
CDR3nt: TGTGCCAGTCATATAGGGGGGACAGTTCCCTACGAGCAGTACTTC
CDR3aa: CASHIGGTVPYEQYF

d_gene: -
v_gene: TRBV15
abundance: -
j_gene: TRBJ2-2
CDR3nt: TGTGCCACCAGCAGACCTAGTGCCGGGGAGCTGTTTTTT
CDR3aa: CATSRPSAGELFF

d_gene: -
v_gene: TRBV5-8
abundance: few
j_gene: TRBJ1-5
CDR3nt: TGTGCCAGCAGCAGGGGCAGGTGGATTTATCAGCCCCAGCATTTT
CDR3aa: CASSRGRWIYQPQHF

d_gene: TRBD2
v_gene: TRBV5-1
abundance: once
j_gene: TRBJ2-5
CDR3nt: TGCGCCAGCAGCCCGGGAGCGGGAGGCTTGGAGACCCAGTACTTC
CDR3aa: CASSPGAGGLETQYF

d_gene: -
v_gene: TRBV12-3/TRBV12-4
abundance: -
j_gene: TRBJ1-4
CDR3nt: TGTGCCAGCAGTTCGACCCCCGGGACTACTAATGAAAAACTGTTTTTT
CDR3aa: CASSSTPGTTNEKLFF

d_gene: -
v_gene: TRBV4-2
abundance: -
j_gene: TRBJ2-4
CDR3nt: TGTGCCAGCAGCCAAGATTTTCCCGAAAACATTCAGTACTTC
CDR3aa: CASSQDFPENIQYF

d_gene: TRBD2
v_gene: TRBV11-2
abundance: -
j_gene: TRBJ2-5
CDR3nt: TGTGCCAGCAGACCCACGACTAGCGGGAGGGTCGAGACCCAGTACTTC
CDR3aa: CASRPTTSGRVETQYF

d_gene: TRBD2
v_gene: TRBV5-1
abundance: few
j_gene: TRBJ2-7
CDR3nt: TGCGCCAGCAGCTTGGTCCTGTGGACTAGCGGGAAAGAAGGACACCGAGAGCAGTACTTC
CDR3aa: CASSLVLWTSGKEGHREQYF

d_gene: -
v_gene: TRBV5-1
abundance: many
j_gene: TRBJ1-6
CDR3nt: TGCGCCAGCAGCTTGGCCGGGAAAAATAATTCACCCCTCCACTTT
CDR3aa: CASSLAGKNNSPLHF

d_gene: -
v_gene: TRBV2
abundance: few
j_gene: TRBJ1-2
CDR3nt: TGTGCCAGCAGTGGGGGTCAGGCCCCTAACTATGGCTACACCTTC
CDR3aa: CASSGGQAPNYGYTF

d_gene: -
v_gene: TRBV7-8
abundance: once
j_gene: TRBJ2-7
CDR3nt: TGTGCCAGCAGCTTAGAGCCAGCCCGTGAGCAGTACTTC
CDR3aa: CASSLEPAREQYF

d_gene: -
v_gene: TRBV5-1
abundance: many
j_gene: TRBJ2-2
CDR3nt: TGCGCCAGCAGCCCGGACTACACCGGGGAGCTGTTTTTT
CDR3aa: CASSPDYTGELFF